This TCR beta chain is from a study of technical replicates of blood from four donors. Clones were read by immunoSEQ multiplex PCR, and TCRdb kept only the in-frame ones, dropping some. The data show over 90,000 clones, with 95% seen just once and around 0.21% held by the top ten. Sequencing was carried out using T cells isolated from PBMCs. The clonotype was recovered from a human donor in good health.

Written as DNA, the CDR3 is TGCAGTGCTAGCGAGCCAGGGGAGCAGTACTTC. Protein: CSASEPGEQYF. The chain has TRBV20-1 and TRBJ2-7; the D gene is possibly TRBD1 (5 bases). V was trimmed by 3 bases and J by 7 bases, leaving 10 bases between them. Germline V gives CDR1 DFQATT, CDR2 SNEGSKA (reference sequence). The CDR3 sequence is 11 residues long.